The rows below give T cell receptor beta chains drawn from one sample of a study of blood T cell repertoires in COVID-19. Assay used: immunoSEQ multiplex PCR; TCRdb lists only in-frame clones, some missing. The data hold roughly 180,000 clones, with around 88% observed a single time. The sequenced sample consisted of peripheral blood. These receptors were collected from a woman in her 30s with acute or convalescent COVID-19. Both conserved end residues are part of each CDR3. D genes are given only for firm matches. Clone size appears in some rows only: once, few, many, or a class for an expanded clone.

TRBJ1-5,15,TRBV2,.,TRBD1,TGTGCCAGCAGTGAGATAAGGACAGGGGGCAAGCCCCAGCATTTT,CASSEIRTGGKPQHF
TRBJ2-3,13,TRBV2,.,TRBD1,TGTGCCAGCAGGGGACAGGGTACAGATACGCAGTATTTT,CASRGQGTDTQYF
TRBJ1-2,15,TRBV23-1,.,.,TGCGCCAGCAGTCATTCGGCGGCTGAGAGATATGGCTACACCTTC,CASSHSAAERYGYTF
TRBJ2-2,13,TRBV20-1,.,.,TGCAGTGCCAGTGGGGCCCAGACCGGGGAGCTGTTTTTT,CSASGAQTGELFF
TRBJ1-5,14,TRBV25-1,.,.,TGTGCCAGCAGTGAACGACAGGCCTTGGGGCCCCAGCATTTT,CASSERQALGPQHF
TRBJ2-7,14,TRBV9,.,.,TGTGCCAGCAGCTCCTCCGATAGCGTTTACGAGCAGTACTTC,CASSSSDSVYEQYF
TRBJ2-7,12,TRBV28,once,.,TGTGCCAGCAGTTTAGTTCGTAACGAGCAGTACTTC,CASSLVRNEQYF
TRBJ2-1,16,TRBV5-8,.,TRBD2,TGTGCCAGCAGCTTGGAGGGAGGGATACCCTACAATGAGCAGTTCTTC,CASSLEGGIPYNEQFF
TRBJ2-1,14,TRBV6-5,.,.,TGTGCCAGCAGTAAGACAGGAAATTACAATGAGCAGTTCTTC,CASSKTGNYNEQFF
TRBJ2-2,17,TRBV11-3,.,TRBD2,TGTGCCAGCAGCTTTAAGCGGGAGGCGGGCAACACCGGGGAGCTGTTTTTT,CASSFKREAGNTGELFF
TRBJ2-1,20,TRBV9,once,.,TGTGCCAGCAAATGTATCCTAGGAATTACATACGAGGCCTCCTACAATGAGCAGTTCTTC,CASKCILGITYEASYNEQFF
TRBJ1-3,13,TRBV12-3/TRBV12-4,few,.,TGTGCCAGCAGTCAACAGGGTGAAAACACCATATATTTT,CASSQQGENTIYF